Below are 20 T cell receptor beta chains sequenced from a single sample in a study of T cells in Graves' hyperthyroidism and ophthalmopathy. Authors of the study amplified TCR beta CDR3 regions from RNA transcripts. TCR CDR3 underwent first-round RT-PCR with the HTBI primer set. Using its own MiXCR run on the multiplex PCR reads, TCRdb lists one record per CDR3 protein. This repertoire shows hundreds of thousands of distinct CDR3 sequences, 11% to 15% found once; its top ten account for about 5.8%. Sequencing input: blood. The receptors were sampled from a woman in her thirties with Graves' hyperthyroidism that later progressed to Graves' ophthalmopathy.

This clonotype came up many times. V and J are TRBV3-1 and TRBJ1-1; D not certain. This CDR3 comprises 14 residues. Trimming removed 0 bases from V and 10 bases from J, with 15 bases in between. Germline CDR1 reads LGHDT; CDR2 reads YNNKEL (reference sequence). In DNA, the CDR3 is TGTGCCAGCAGCCAAGAGGGCCCCCTGGAGGGAGCTTTCTTT. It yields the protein CASSQEGPLEGAFF.

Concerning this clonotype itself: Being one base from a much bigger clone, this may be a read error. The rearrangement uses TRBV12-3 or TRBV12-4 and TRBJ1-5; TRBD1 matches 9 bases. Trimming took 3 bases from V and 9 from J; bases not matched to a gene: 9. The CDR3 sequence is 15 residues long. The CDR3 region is CASSFKDRGAGPQHF. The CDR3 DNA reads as TGTGCCAGCAGTTTTAAGGACAGGGGTGCCGGGCCCCAGCATTTT.

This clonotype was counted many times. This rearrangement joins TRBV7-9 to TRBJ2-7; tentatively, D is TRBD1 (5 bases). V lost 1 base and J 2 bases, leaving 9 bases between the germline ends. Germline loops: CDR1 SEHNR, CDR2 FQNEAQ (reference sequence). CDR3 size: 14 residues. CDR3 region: CASSLVDTTYEQYF. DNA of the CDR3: TGTGCCAGCAGCTTAGTGGACACCACCTACGAGCAGTACTTC.

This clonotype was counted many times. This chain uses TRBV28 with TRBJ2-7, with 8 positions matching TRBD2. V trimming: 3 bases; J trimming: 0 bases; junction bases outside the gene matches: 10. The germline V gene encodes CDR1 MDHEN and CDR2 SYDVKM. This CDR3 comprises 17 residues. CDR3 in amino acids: CASSLLLSGEDSYEQYF. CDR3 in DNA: TGTGCCAGCAGTTTGCTCCTTAGCGGGGAGGACTCCTACGAGCAGTACTTC.

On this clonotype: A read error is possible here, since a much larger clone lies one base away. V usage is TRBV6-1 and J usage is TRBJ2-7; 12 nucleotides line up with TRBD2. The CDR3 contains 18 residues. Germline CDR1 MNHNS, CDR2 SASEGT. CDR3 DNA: TGTGCCAGCACTAAGACTAGCGGGAGAACCGCCTTCACCTACAAGCAGTACTTC. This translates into CASTKTSGRTAFTYKQYF.

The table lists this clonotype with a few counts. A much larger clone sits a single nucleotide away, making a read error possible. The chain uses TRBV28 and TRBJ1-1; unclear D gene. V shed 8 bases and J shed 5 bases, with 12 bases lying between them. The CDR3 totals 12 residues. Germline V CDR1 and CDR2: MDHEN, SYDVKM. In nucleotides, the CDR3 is TGTGCCAGCGGACCTTATACGACTGAAGCTTTCTTT. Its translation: CASGPYTTEAFF.

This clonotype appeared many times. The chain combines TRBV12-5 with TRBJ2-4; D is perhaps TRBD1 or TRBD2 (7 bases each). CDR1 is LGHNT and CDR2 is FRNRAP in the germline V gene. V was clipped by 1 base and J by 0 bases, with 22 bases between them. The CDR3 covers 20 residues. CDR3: CASGLGWDRLALGAKNIQYF. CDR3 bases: TGTGCTAGTGGTTTGGGATGGGACAGACTAGCCCTTGGAGCCAAAAACATTCAGTACTTC.

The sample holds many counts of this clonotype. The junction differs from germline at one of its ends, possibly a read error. The CDR3, as DNA: TGTGCCAGCAGACAAGGGACAGCCGGAGATACGCAGTATTTT. Its protein is CASRQGTAGDTQYF. The gene calls are TRBV3-1 and TRBJ2-3; TRBD1 agrees at 7 bases. CDR1 is LGHDT and CDR2 is YNNKEL in the germline V gene (reference sequence). This CDR3 has 14 amino acids.

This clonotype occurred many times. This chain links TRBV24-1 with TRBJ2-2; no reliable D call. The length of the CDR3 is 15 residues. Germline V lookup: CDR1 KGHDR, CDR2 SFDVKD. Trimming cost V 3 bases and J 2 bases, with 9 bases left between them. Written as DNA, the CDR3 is TGTGCCACCAGTGATCCCATCGTCAACACCGGGGAGCTGTTTTTT. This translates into CATSDPIVNTGELFF.

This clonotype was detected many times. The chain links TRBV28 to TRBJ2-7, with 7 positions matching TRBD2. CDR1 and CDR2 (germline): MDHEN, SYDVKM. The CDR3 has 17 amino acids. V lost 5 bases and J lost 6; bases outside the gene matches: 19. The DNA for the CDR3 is TGTGCCAGCAGTCCACTCTTGGGGGAGGGCCTGGGAGCCGAGCAGTACTTC. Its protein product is CASSPLLGEGLGAEQYF.

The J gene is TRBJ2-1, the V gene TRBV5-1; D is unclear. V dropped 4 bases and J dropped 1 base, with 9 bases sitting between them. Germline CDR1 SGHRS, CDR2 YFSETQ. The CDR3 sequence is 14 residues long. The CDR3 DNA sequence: TGCGCCAGCAGCGGCGGAGAATCCTACAATGAGCAGTTCTTC. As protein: CASSGGESYNEQFF. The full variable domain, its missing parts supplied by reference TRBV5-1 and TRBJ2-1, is KAGVTQTPRYLIKTRGQQVTLSCSPISGHRSVSWYQQTPGQGLQFLFEYFSETQRNKGNFPGRFSGRQFSNSRSEMNVSTLELGDSALYLCASSGGESYNEQFFGPGTRLTVL.

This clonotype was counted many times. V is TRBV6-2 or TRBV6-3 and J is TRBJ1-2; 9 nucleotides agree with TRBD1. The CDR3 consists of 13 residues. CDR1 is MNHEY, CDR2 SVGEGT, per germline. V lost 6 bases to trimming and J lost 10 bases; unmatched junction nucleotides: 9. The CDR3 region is CASSDEWDRDYTF. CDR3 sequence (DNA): TGTGCCAGCAGCGACGAATGGGACAGGGACTACACCTTC.

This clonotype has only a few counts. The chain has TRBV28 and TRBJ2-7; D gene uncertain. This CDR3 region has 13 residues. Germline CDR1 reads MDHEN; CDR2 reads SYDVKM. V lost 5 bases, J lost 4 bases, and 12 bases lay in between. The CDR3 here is CASSPPQVYEQYF. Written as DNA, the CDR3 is TGTGCCAGCAGTCCCCCCCAAGTATACGAGCAGTACTTC.

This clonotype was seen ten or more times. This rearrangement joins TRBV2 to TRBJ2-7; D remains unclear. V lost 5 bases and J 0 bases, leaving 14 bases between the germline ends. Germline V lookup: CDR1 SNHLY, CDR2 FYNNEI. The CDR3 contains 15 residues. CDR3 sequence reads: CASSKSSSVSYEQYF. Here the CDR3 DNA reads TGTGCCAGCAGTAAAAGCAGCTCCGTCTCCTACGAGCAGTACTTC.

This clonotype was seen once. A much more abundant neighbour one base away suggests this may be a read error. The CDR3 reads CASSHLGLAGEGTQYF. CDR3 coding DNA: TGTGCCAGCAGCCACCTAGGGCTAGCGGGAGAAGGTACGCAGTATTTT. This chain joins TRBV3-1 and TRBJ2-3; 10 positions agree with TRBD2. V lost 3 bases and J lost 8; bases outside the gene matches: 11. The CDR3 is made up of 16 amino acids. Germline loops: CDR1 LGHDT, CDR2 YNNKEL (reference sequence).

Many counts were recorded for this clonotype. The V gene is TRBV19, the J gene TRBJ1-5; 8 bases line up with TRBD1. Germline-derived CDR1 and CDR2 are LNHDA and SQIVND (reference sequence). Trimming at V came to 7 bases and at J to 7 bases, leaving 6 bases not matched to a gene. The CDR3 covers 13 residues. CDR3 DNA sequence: TGTGCCAGTAAGGACAGGGCCAGGCAGCCCCAGCATTTT. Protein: CASKDRARQPQHF.

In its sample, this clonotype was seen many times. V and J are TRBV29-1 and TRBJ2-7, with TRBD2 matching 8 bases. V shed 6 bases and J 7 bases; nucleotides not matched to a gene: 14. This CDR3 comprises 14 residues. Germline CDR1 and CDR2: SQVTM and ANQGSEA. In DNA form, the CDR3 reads TGCAGCGTAGCGACGGGGTCCGGGGGGGGAGAGCAGTACTTC. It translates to CSVATGSGGGEQYF.

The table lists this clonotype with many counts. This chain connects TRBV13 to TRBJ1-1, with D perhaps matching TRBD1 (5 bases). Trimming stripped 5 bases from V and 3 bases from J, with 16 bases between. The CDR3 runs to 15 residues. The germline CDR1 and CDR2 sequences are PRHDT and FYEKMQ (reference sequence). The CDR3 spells CASSPRGLGYTEAFF. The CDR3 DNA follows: TGTGCCAGCAGCCCGCGGGGCCTGGGGTACACTGAAGCTTTCTTT.

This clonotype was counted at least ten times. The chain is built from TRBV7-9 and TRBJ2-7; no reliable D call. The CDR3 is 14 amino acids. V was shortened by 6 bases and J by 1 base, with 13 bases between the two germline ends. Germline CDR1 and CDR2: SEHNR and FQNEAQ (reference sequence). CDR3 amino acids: CASRPRESSYEQYF. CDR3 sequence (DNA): TGTGCCAGCAGGCCCAGAGAGTCTTCCTACGAGCAGTACTTC.

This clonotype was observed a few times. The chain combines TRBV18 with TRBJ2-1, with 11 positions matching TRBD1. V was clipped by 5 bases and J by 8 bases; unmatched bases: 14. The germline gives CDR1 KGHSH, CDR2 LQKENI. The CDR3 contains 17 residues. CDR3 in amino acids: CASSFLNYRDRGDEQFF. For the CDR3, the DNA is TGTGCCAGCTCATTCTTAAACTACCGGGACAGGGGGGATGAGCAGTTCTTC.